This TCR beta chain was identified during a study of PD-1 blockade in mismatch repair-deficient tumors (dated by TCRdb to 2015 to 2018). Regarding the study in general: The trial enrolled just over 85 consecutive patients with over 10 mismatch repair-deficient cancer types between September 2013 and late 2016, all previously treated and progressing. Tumor-associated T cell clones were tracked in the peripheral blood of patients responding to PD-1 blockade by deep sequencing of TCR CDR3 regions. What the authors observed across the whole study: Rapid expansion after pembrolizumab followed by contraction, generally before radiologic responses, was shown by tumor-resident clones, which were often undetectable in blood before treatment.

On this clone: Its recognized antigen is unknown. There are no base qualities to consult, and no much larger clone falls within one base.

Library prep was done by the immunoSEQ multiplex PCR assay. TCRdb took this table from immuneACCESS and kept in-frame rearrangements with V and J called. Such tables lack part of the clones; where checked against another copy, unresolved V genes explain under half of the gap, and the rest is unexplained. In all, the sample holds 25,000 to 30,000 clones, and approximately 84% of those were seen once. 2.5% to 3% of the sample goes to the ten largest clones. Reading the label with the study, this specimen's time point is: peripheral blood before pembrolizumab. Mismatch repair deficiency was established in every enrolled patient by polymerase chain reaction or immunohistochemistry. A few patients who responded to pembrolizumab therapy underwent TCR sequencing. The phase II trial prospectively tested pembrolizumab PD-1 blockade in advanced mismatch repair-deficient cancers regardless of tissue of origin. Peripheral blood T cell samples were serially collected before and at multiple times after PD-1 blockade was started. Blood sampling times were expressed in weeks after the first pembrolizumab dose.

Compared with germline, V lacks 2 bases and J lacks 0 bases; bases without a gene match: 8. CDR1 and CDR2 are drawn from the germline V gene: SGHDT, YYEEEE. CDR3 length: 16 amino acids, cysteine to phenylalanine. Only the CDR3 DNA stays, 48 bases, in frame from base 1. The chain was built from TRBV5-6 and TRBJ2-7; 7 central bases correspond to TRBD2. The TCR sequence derives from an adult with mismatch repair-deficient cancer. The sequenced sample was PBMCs, obtained before pembrolizumab treatment. The CDR3 is CASSLFALADSYEQYF. DNA sequence: TGTGCCAGCAGCTTATTCGCCCTAGCGGACTCCTACGAGCAGTACTTC.